The 10 T cell receptor beta chains presented below share a single source sample, sequenced in a study of CD4 T cell repertoires in COVID-19. Libraries were prepared by immunoSEQ multiplex PCR; TCRdb keeps only in-frame clonotypes and omits some of them. The repertoire holds more than 20,000 clones, with nearly 95% as singletons. These memory T cells were uncultured and sequenced directly after ex vivo isolation. Sequenced here: circulating follicular helper CD4+ T cells (cTfh) from blood, sampled before the COVID-19 pandemic. All receptors derive from a human donor who had COVID-19.

This chain uses TRBV7-8 with TRBJ2-1; 7 positions match TRBD2. The V segment lost 3 bases and the J segment 1 base; nucleotides outside the gene matches: 6. The germline CDR1 and CDR2 sequences are SGHVS and FQNEAQ. The CDR3 covers 16 residues. CDR3 nucleotides: TGTGCCAGCAGCTTTGTAACGGGAGGATCCTACAATGAGCAGTTCTTC. Translating gives CASSFVTGGSYNEQFF.

J is TRBJ2-7 and V is TRBV19; TRBD1 aligns across 8 bases. V lost 1 base and J lost 2; bases outside the gene matches: 13. In germline, CDR1 is LNHDA, CDR2 SQIVND (reference sequence). The CDR3 length is 18 residues. This CDR3 reads CASSIVLVGGQGTYEQYF. As DNA, the CDR3 is TGTGCCAGTAGTATAGTATTGGTAGGTGGACAGGGAACCTACGAGCAGTACTTC.

The J gene is TRBJ2-3, the V gene TRBV5-6, with 8 positions matching TRBD1. Germline assignment: CDR1 SGHDT and CDR2 YYEEEE. V was clipped by 4 bases and J by 6 bases; unmatched bases: 13. The CDR3 is 16 residues long. The CDR3 sequence is CASSRLGRGRTDTQYF. The CDR3 DNA is TGTGCCAGCAGCCGCCTGGGCAGGGGGCGGACGGATACGCAGTATTTT. Drawing the rest from reference TRBV5-6 and TRBJ2-3, the complete variable domain is DAGVTQSPTHLIKTRGQQVTLRCSPKSGHDTVSWYQQALGQGPQFIFQYYEEEERQRGNFPDRFSGHQFPNYSSELNVNALLLGDSALYLCASSRLGRGRTDTQYFGPGTRLTVL.

As concerns this clone: Other DNA sequences in this sample translate to the same CDR3. The CDR3 sequence: CASSEAGLANLYEQYF. The CDR3 region has the DNA TGTGCCAGCAGCGAAGCGGGACTAGCGAACCTCTACGAGCAGTACTTC. The chain couples TRBV9 to TRBJ2-7, with TRBD2 identical over 10 bases. There are 16 residues in the CDR3. V shed 3 bases and J 3 bases; nucleotides not matched to a gene: 9. Germline V lookup: CDR1 SGDLS, CDR2 YYNGEE.

The V call is TRBV27, the J call TRBJ2-7; D might be TRBD2 (6 bases). The CDR3 spans 15 residues. V was clipped by 1 base and J by 6 bases, with 16 bases between them. Germline-derived CDR1 and CDR2 are MNHEY and SMNVEV (reference sequence). The CDR3 loop reads CASSLFRTLGGEQYF. CDR3 nucleotide sequence: TGTGCCAGCAGTTTATTTCGGACATTGGGGGGCGAGCAGTACTTC.

This clone occurred once. The chain recombines TRBV6-5 with TRBJ1-2, with a weak D call TRBD1 (5 bases). Germline CDR1 is MNHEY and CDR2 is SVGAGI. The CDR3 loop spans 13 amino acids. The V end was cut by 4 bases, the J end by 6 bases, with 12 bases between. CDR3 sequence: CASSWGGVDGYTF. The CDR3 coding sequence is TGTGCCAGCAGTTGGGGGGGGGTGGATGGCTACACCTTC.

This clone was recorded once. The chain uses TRBV10-3 and TRBJ1-2; D remains ambiguous. Germline V gene data show CDR1 as ENHRY and CDR2 as SYGVKD. V dropped 3 bases and J dropped 3 bases, with 8 bases sitting between them. The CDR3 covers 13 residues. The CDR3 coding sequence is TGTGCCATCAGTGATCTAGCAGACTATGGCTACACCTTC. It translates to CAISDLADYGYTF.

The chain recombines TRBV5-4 with TRBJ2-3; the match to TRBD2 covers 10 bases. The V segment lost 0 bases and the J segment 6 bases; nucleotides outside the gene matches: 19. Germline assignment: CDR1 SGHNT and CDR2 YYREEE (reference sequence). There are 20 residues in the CDR3. The DNA of the CDR3 is TGTGCCAGCAGCTTGGACCCCAGAGTAGGAGCGGGGGGGCCGGGTGATACGCAGTATTTT. This codes for CASSLDPRVGAGGPGDTQYF.

The chain links TRBV5-1 to TRBJ2-3; maybe TRBD1 (6 bases). The V and J ends lost 0 bases and 0 bases respectively, with 8 bases between them. Per the germline V gene, CDR1 is SGHRS and CDR2 is YFSETQ. CDR3 length equals 15 residues. DNA of the CDR3: TGCGCCAGCAGCTTGGACGGACAGAGCACAGATACGCAGTATTTT. Translating it yields CASSLDGQSTDTQYF.

V gene TRBV6-6 combines with J gene TRBJ2-3; weak D call: TRBD1 (5 bases). Germline V lookup: CDR1 MNHNY, CDR2 SVGAGI (reference sequence). The CDR3 length is 15 residues. Trimming pared 5 bases from V and 2 bases from J, leaving 14 bases between. CDR3 residues: CASSVMDTYTDTQYF. Here the CDR3 DNA reads TGTGCCAGCAGTGTAATGGACACTTACACAGATACGCAGTATTTT.